This T cell receptor (beta chain) is drawn from a study of cytomegalovirus exposure and HLA in healthy donors. Germline V lookup: CDR1 MGHDK, CDR2 SYGVNS. V shed 6 bases and J 0 bases; nucleotides not matched to a gene: 10. The CDR3 loop spans 16 amino acids. 13 Jbeta primers and 60 Vbeta primers were used for the PCR. Sequencing was performed with immunoSEQ multiplex PCR; in TCRdb, only in-frame clones are kept and a portion is missing. This sample has about 170,000 clones; roughly 81% occur once, and the top ten carry roughly 4.4%. The sequence was collected from a woman under 30 in good health and CMV-seropositive. Sequencing was carried out using PBMCs. This chain connects TRBV25-1 to TRBJ1-2, with TRBD1 matching 7 bases. The DNA for the CDR3 is TGTGCCAGCAGCCCCAAGGGACAGCCCACTAACTATGGCTACACCTTC. Translating it yields CASSPKGQPTNYGYTF.